Following are 3 T cell receptor beta chains from one sample sequenced in a study of CD8 T cells in ankylosing spondylitis. The study, taken as a whole, reports: The study identified a TCR beta motif of under ten highly homologous variants that appeared characteristic of ankylosing spondylitis blood.

MiXCR, applied by TCRdb to the 5' RACE reads, yields one record per CDR3 protein. The sample includes roughly 370,000 distinct CDR3 sequences, 20% to 25% of them seen just once. No antigens are known for them. What was sequenced was blood, either unsorted or a sorted T cell fraction (not recorded which). These receptors were taken from a male donor with ankylosing spondylitis.

This clonotype has a handful of counts. The chain is built from TRBV7-2 and TRBJ1-6, with TRBD1 as a possible D gene (6 bases). Trimming removed 7 bases from V and 0 bases from J, with 13 bases in between. The CDR3 runs to 16 residues. CDR1 and CDR2 (germline): SGHTA, FQGNSA. CDR3 bases: TGTGCCAGCACCGGGGGGGCGAGCTCCTATAATTCACCCCTCCACTTT. Its protein product is CASTGGASSYNSPLHF. The full variable domain, completed using reference TRBV7-2 and TRBJ1-6, is GAGVSQSPSNKVTEKGKDVELRCDPISGHTALYWYRQSLGQGLEFLIYFQGNSAPDKSGLPSDRFSAERTGGSVSTLTIQRTQQEDSAVYLCASTGGASSYNSPLHFGNGTRLTVT.

A few counts support this clonotype. V is TRBV2 and J is TRBJ2-3; TRBD2 matches 7 bases. In germline, CDR1 is SNHLY, CDR2 FYNNEI. This CDR3 region has 15 residues. The ends lost 5 bases at V and 1 base at J; junction bases unmatched: 6. The CDR3 protein is CASSNQGLRTDTQYF. In DNA form, the CDR3 reads TGTGCCAGCAGTAATCAGGGACTACGCACAGATACGCAGTATTTT.

The J gene is TRBJ2-2, the V gene TRBV2, with D perhaps TRBD1 (5 bases). Trimming shortened V by 6 bases and J by 6 bases, and 14 bases separated the two germline ends. Germline values: CDR1 SNHLY, CDR2 FYNNEI. This CDR3 contains 14 residues. The CDR3 DNA is TGTGCCAGCAGCGATACGACAGTTCCCGGGGAGCTGTTTTTT. Amino acids: CASSDTTVPGELFF.